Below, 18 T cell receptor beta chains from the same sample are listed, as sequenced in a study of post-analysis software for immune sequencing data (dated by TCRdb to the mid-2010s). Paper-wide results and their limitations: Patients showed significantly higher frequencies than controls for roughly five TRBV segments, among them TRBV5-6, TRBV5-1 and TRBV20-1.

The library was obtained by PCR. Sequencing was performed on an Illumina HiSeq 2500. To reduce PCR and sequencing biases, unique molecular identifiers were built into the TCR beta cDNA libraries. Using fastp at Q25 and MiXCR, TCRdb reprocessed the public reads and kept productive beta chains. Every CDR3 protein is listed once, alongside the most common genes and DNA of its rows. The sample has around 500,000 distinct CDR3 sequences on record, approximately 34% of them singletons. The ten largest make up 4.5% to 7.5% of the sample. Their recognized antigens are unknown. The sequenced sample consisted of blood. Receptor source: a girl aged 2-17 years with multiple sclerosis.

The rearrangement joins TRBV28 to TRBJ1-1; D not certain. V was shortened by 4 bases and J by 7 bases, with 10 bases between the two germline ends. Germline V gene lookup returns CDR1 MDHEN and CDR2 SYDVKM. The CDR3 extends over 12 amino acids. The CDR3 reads CASSSDRDEAFF. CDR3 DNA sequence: TGTGCCAGCAGTTCGGATCGGGATGAAGCTTTCTTT.

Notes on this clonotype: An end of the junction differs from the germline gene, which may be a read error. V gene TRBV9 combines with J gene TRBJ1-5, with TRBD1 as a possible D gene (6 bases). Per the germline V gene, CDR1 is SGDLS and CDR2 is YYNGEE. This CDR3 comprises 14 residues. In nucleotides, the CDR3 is TGTGCCAACAGTCTAGATGGGGGCAATCGGCCCCAGCATTTT. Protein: CANSLDGGNRPQHF.

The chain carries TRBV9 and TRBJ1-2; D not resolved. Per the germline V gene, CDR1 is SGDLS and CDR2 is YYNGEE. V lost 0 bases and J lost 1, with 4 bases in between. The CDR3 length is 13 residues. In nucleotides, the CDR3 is TGTGCCAGCAGCGTAGACAGTAACTATGGCTACACCTTC. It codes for CASSVDSNYGYTF.

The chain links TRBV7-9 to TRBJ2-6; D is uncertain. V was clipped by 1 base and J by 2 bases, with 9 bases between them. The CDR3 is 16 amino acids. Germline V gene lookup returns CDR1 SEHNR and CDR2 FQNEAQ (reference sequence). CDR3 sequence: CASSLGTFTGANVLTF. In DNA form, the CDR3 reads TGTGCCAGCAGCTTAGGGACCTTTACTGGGGCCAACGTCCTGACTTTC. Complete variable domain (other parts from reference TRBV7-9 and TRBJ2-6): DTGVSQNPRHKITKRGQNVTFRCDPISEHNRLYWYRQTLGQGPEFLTYFQNEAQLEKSRLLSDRFSAERPKGSFSTLEIQRTEQGDSAMYLCASSLGTFTGANVLTFGAGSRLTVL.

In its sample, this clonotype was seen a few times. CDR3: CSAFHLNYGYTF. Written as DNA, the CDR3 is TGCAGTGCCTTTCACCTCAACTATGGCTACACCTTC. The chain carries TRBV20-1 and TRBJ1-2; D is ambiguous. The germline V gene encodes CDR1 DFQATT and CDR2 SNEGSKA (reference sequence). Trimming removed 6 bases from V and 2 bases from J, with 10 bases in between. This CDR3 region has 12 residues.

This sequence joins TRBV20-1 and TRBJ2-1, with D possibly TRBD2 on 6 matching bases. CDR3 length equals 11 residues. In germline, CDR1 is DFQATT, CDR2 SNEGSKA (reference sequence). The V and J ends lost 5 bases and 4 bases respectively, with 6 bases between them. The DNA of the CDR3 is TGCAGTGCTCTAGCGTACAATGAGCAGTTCTTC. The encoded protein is CSALAYNEQFF.

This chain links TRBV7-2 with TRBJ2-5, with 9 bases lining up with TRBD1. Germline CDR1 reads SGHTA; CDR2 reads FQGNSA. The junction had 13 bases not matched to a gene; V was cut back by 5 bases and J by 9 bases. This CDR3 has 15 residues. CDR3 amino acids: CASSLDRGRQGAQYF. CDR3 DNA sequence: TGTGCCAGCAGCCTGGACAGGGGCCGACAAGGGGCCCAGTACTTC. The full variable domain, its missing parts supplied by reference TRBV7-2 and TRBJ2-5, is GAGVSQSPSNKVTEKGKDVELRCDPISGHTALYWYRQSLGQGLEFLIYFQGNSAPDKSGLPSDRFSAERTGGSVSTLTIQRTQQEDSAVYLCASSLDRGRQGAQYFGPGTRLLVL.

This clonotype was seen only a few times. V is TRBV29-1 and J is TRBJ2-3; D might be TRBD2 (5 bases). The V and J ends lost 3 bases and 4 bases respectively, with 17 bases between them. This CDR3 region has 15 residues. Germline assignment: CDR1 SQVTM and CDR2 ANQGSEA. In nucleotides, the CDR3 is TGCAGCGTTGATGGGGTTGAGGGATTGGCAGATACGCAGTATTTT. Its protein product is CSVDGVEGLADTQYF.

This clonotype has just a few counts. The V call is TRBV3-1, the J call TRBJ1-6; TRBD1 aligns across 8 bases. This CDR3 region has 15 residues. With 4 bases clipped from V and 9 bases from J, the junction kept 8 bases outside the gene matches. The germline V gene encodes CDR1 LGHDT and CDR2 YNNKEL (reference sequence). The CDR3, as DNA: TGTGCCAGCAGCCTAGGACAGGGACTCGGTTCACCCCTCCACTTT. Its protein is CASSLGQGLGSPLHF. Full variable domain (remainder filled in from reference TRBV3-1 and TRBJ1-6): DTAVSQTPKYLVTQMGNDKSIKCEQNLGHDTMYWYKQDSKKFLKIMFSYNNKELIINETVPNRFSPKSPDKAHLNLHINSLELGDSAVYFCASSLGQGLGSPLHFGNGTRLTVT.

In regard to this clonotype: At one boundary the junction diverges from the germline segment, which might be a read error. CDR3 residues: CASQWQVNTRELFF. CDR3 nucleotides: TGTGCCAGCCAGTGGCAGGTGAACACCCGGGAGCTGTTTTTT. The chain has TRBV5-6 and TRBJ2-2, with D unresolved. CDR1 and CDR2 from the germline V gene are SGHDT and YYEEEE. This CDR3 is built from 14 residues. Complete variable domain (other parts from reference TRBV5-6 and TRBJ2-2): DAGVTQSPTHLIKTRGQQVTLRCSPKSGHDTVSWYQQALGQGPQFIFQYYEEEERQRGNFPDRFSGHQFPNYSSELNVNALLLGDSALYLCASQWQVNTRELFFGEGSRLTVL.

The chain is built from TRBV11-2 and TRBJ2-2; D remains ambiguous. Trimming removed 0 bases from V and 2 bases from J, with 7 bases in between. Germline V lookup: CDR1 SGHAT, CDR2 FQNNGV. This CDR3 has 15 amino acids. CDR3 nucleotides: TGTGCCAGCAGCTTAGATTCCATAAACACCGGGGAGCTGTTTTTT. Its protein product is CASSLDSINTGELFF.

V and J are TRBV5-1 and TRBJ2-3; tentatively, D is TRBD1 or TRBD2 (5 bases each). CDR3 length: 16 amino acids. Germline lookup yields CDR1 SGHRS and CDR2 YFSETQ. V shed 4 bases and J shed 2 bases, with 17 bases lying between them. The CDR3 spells CASSGATTSLTDTQYF. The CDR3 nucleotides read TGCGCCAGCAGCGGGGCGACTACAAGTCTCACAGATACGCAGTATTTT.

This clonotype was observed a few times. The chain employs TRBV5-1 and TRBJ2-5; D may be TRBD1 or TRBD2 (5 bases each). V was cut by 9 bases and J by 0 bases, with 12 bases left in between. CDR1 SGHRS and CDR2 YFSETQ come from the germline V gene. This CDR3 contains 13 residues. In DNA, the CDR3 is TGCGCCACCGGCCAGGGACACCAAGAGACCCAGTACTTC. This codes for CATGQGHQETQYF.

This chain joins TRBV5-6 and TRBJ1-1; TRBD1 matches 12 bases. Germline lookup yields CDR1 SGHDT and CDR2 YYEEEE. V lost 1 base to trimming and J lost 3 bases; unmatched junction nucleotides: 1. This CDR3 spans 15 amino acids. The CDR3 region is CASSLWDRGHTEAFF. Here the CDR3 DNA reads TGTGCCAGCAGCTTGTGGGACAGGGGGCACACTGAAGCTTTCTTT.

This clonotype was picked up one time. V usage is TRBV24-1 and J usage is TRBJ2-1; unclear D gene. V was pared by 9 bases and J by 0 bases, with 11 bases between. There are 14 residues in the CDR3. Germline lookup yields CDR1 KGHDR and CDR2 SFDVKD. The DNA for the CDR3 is TGTGCCACCCAGACTTCGAGCTCCTACAATGAGCAGTTCTTC. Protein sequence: CATQTSSSYNEQFF.

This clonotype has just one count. The CDR3, as DNA: TGTGCCAGCAGCTTAGATTGGGCGGCTGGGGCTTTCTTT. It encodes CASSLDWAAGAFF. This chain joins TRBV7-2 and TRBJ1-1; D gene unclear. Germline CDR1 reads SGHTA; CDR2 reads FQGNSA. Trimming removed 1 base from V and 11 bases from J, with 14 bases in between. This CDR3 is 13 amino acids long.

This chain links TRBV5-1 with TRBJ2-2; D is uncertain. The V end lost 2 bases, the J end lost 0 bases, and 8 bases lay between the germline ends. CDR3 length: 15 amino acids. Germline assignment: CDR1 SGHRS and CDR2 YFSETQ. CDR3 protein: CASSFQDANTGELFF. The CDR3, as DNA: TGCGCCAGCAGCTTCCAGGACGCGAACACCGGGGAGCTGTTTTTT.

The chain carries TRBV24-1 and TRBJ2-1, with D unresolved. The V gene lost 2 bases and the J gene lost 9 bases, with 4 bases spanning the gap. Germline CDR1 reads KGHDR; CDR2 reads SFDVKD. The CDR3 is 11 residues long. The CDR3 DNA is TGTGCCACCAGTGATTATAGTGAGCAGTTCTTC. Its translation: CATSDYSEQFF.